These T cell receptor beta chains were read from a single sample in a study of blood T cell repertoires in COVID-19. Clones were read by immunoSEQ multiplex PCR, and TCRdb kept only the in-frame ones, dropping some. The sample consists of about 58,000 clones, more than 85% of them appearing once. What was sequenced was peripheral blood. Receptors originate from a human donor with active COVID-19. The donor label of this sample is uncertain. The CDR3 runs from the conserved cysteine through the conserved F or W. The order of the fields is V gene, CDR3 protein.

v_gene: TRBV28; CDR3aa: CASSGAGGDEAFF
v_gene: TRBV5-1; CDR3aa: CASSLPRDRNYEQYF
v_gene: TRBV12-3/TRBV12-4; CDR3aa: CASSWGGMDGYTF
v_gene: TRBV2; CDR3aa: CASSEARSARNTEAFF
v_gene: TRBV6-5; CDR3aa: CASSSREGGNQPQHF
v_gene: TRBV27; CDR3aa: CASSRTPPGTNNSPLHF
v_gene: TRBV11-2; CDR3aa: CASSLGAGQPQHF
v_gene: TRBV7-2; CDR3aa: CASSPTIRYNEQFF
v_gene: TRBV6-6; CDR3aa: CASRTENQETQYF
v_gene: TRBV6-5; CDR3aa: CASSRGPGNTEAFF
v_gene: TRBV5-6; CDR3aa: CASSLGGRDTDTQYF
v_gene: TRBV7-9; CDR3aa: CASSLAQYYGYTF
v_gene: TRBV5-1; CDR3aa: CASSSTVFVAEAFF
v_gene: TRBV11-2; CDR3aa: CASSSALLGGRRSYNEQFF
v_gene: TRBV7-2; CDR3aa: CASRLGQGMNTEAFF
v_gene: TRBV7-9; CDR3aa: CASSYSGATDTQYF
v_gene: TRBV28; CDR3aa: CASSNSLSSYEQYF
v_gene: TRBV19; CDR3aa: CASTPDPSAGELFF
v_gene: TRBV2; CDR3aa: CASSETGPYTEAFF
v_gene: TRBV7-6; CDR3aa: CASSLGTSGDTYEQYF
v_gene: TRBV3-1/TRBV3-2; CDR3aa: CASSNLYEQYF
v_gene: TRBV7-9; CDR3aa: CASSPWDREGGETQYF
v_gene: TRBV30; CDR3aa: CAWNSGGETQYF
v_gene: TRBV30; CDR3aa: CAWSPLAGAGETQYF
v_gene: TRBV7-3; CDR3aa: CASSRSGGRDEQFF
v_gene: TRBV11-3; CDR3aa: CASSWGGFYSTDTQYF
v_gene: TRBV5-1; CDR3aa: CASSPDSPSSTDTQYF
v_gene: TRBV27; CDR3aa: CASSLYQETQYF
v_gene: TRBV11-2; CDR3aa: CASSLRGLTSPLHF
v_gene: TRBV4-1; CDR3aa: CASSQEGRAGETQYF
v_gene: TRBV6-4; CDR3aa: CASSSGGANEQFF
v_gene: TRBV29-1; CDR3aa: CSVGQGDYGYTF
v_gene: TRBV7-2; CDR3aa: CASSLRGGGQPQHF
v_gene: TRBV5-5; CDR3aa: CASSLASSNQPQHF
v_gene: TRBV28; CDR3aa: CASSLSIGTEQGRDEQFF
v_gene: TRBV27; CDR3aa: CASSFRWTSGRVGEQYF
v_gene: TRBV6-5; CDR3aa: CASRGPGTGYYGYTF
v_gene: TRBV7-8; CDR3aa: CASRRGASGDTEAFF
v_gene: TRBV2; CDR3aa: CASSTGTGKGQPQHF
v_gene: TRBV9; CDR3aa: CASSVGSSDQETQYF
v_gene: TRBV27; CDR3aa: CASKLGGAINSPLHF
v_gene: TRBV7-9; CDR3aa: CASSLTVSSYEQYF
v_gene: TRBV7-9; CDR3aa: CASSLTRNTEAFF
v_gene: TRBV30; CDR3aa: CAELLMGGANYGYTF
v_gene: TRBV28; CDR3aa: CASSYRATNEKLFF
v_gene: TRBV7-9; CDR3aa: CASSLVRTSNEQFF
v_gene: TRBV4-3; CDR3aa: CASSQDNRPTDTQYF
v_gene: TRBV7-2; CDR3aa: CASSVARDTQYF
v_gene: TRBV6-5; CDR3aa: CASRLSPGAYNEQFF